The sequence of this TCR beta chain was determined in a study of cytomegalovirus exposure and HLA in healthy donors. General study findings and limits: Later analysis found that TCR beta chains associated with HLA were more clonally expanded than other, equally common chains. When a later analysis was performed, an Asian-associated ancestry cluster reportedly had fewer N-insertions than the roughly 640-donor mean. An analysis that was carried out later associated approximately 17,000 TCR beta sequences with HLA alleles at 0.05 false discovery rate. There were several of the most significant clusters that appeared linked to common viral pathogens in a later analysis.

Primers: 60 Vbeta forward and 13 Jbeta reverse. Here immunoSEQ multiplex PCR was the method, and the copy in TCRdb shows in-frame clones only, minus some. The sample holds 150,000 to 200,000 clones, roughly three quarters seen once. As regards this clone: The antigen is undetermined.

There are 16 residues in the CDR3. V lost 1 base to trimming and J lost 0 bases, with 12 bases between them. Germline CDR1 MGHDK, CDR2 SYGVNS. The TCR originated in a woman aged 45 to 65 in good health and CMV-seronegative. The gene calls are TRBV25-1 and TRBJ1-2, with a possible D match to TRBD1 (6 bases). Material for sequencing was PBMCs. The CDR3 nucleotides are TGTGCCAGCAGTGAATCGGGGGGGCTGACTAACTATGGCTACACCTTC. Its translation: CASSESGGLTNYGYTF.